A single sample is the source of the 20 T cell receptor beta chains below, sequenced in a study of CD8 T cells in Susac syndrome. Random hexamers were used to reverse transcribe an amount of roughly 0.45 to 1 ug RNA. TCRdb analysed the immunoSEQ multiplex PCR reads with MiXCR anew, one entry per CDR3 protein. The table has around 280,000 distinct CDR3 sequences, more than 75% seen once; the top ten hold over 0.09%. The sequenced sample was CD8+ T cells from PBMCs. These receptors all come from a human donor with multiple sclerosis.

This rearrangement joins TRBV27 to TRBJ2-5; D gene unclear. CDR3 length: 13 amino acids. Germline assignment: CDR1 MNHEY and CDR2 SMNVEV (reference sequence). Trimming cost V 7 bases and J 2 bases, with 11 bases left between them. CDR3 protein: CASKSSEQETQYF. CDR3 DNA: TGTGCCAGCAAATCCAGCGAACAAGAGACCCAGTACTTC.

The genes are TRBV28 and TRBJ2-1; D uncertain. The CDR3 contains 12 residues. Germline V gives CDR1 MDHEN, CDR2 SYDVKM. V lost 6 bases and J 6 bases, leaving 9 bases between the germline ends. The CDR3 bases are TGTGCCAGCAGCCCACCGTTCAATGAGCAGTTCTTC. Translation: CASSPPFNEQFF.

CDR3 in amino acids: CASSPPTGSYEQYF. CDR3 in DNA: TGTGCCAGCAGCCCTCCTACAGGGTCCTACGAGCAGTACTTC. The chain employs TRBV7-9 and TRBJ2-7; TRBD1 is a possible D gene (6 bases). V gave up 5 bases and J gave up 1 base, with 12 bases separating them. From germline, CDR1 is SEHNR and CDR2 FQNEAQ (reference sequence). This CDR3 is built from 14 residues.

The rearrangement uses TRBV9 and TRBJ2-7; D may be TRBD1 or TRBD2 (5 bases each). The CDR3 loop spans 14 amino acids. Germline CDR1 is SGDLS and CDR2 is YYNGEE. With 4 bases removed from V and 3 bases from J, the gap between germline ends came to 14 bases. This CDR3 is CASSSRDGIYEQYF. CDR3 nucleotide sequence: TGTGCCAGCAGCTCCCGGGACGGGATCTACGAGCAGTACTTC.

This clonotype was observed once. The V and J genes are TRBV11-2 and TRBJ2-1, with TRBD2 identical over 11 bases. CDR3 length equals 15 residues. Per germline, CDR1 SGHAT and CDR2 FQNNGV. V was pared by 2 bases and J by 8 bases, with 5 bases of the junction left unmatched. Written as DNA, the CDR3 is TGTGCCAGCAGCTTATTTAGCGGGAGGGTTCATGAGCAGTTCTTC. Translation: CASSLFSGRVHEQFF.

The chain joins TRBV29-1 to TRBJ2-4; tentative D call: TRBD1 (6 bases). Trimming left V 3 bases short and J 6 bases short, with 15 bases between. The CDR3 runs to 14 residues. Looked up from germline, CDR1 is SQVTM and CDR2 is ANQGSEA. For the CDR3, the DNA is TGCAGCGTTGATAGGTTGACAGGACGAAACATTCAGTACTTC. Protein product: CSVDRLTGRNIQYF.

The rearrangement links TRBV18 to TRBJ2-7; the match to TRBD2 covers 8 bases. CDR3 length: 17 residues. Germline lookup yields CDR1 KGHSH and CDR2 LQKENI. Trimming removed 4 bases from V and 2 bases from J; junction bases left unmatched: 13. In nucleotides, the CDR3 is TGTGCCAGCTCACTTACCTGGACTAGCTCGGTCCCCTACGAGCAGTACTTC. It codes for CASSLTWTSSVPYEQYF.

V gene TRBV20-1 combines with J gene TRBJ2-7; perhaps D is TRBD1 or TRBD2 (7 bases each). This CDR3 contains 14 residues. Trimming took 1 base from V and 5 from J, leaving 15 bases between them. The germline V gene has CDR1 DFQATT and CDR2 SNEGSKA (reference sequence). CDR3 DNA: TGCAGTGCTAGAGCCTTGACAGGGAGGGACGAGCAGTACTTC. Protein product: CSARALTGRDEQYF.

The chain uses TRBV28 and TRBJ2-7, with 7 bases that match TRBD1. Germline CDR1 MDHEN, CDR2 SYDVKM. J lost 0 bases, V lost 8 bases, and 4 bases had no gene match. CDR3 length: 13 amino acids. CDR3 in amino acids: CASLRQGSYEQYF. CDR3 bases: TGTGCCAGCCTAAGACAGGGCTCCTACGAGCAGTACTTC.

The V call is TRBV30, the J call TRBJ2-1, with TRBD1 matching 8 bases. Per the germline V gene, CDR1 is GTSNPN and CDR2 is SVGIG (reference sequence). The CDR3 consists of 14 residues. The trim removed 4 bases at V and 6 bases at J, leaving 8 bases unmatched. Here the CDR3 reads CAWTRTGFINEQFF. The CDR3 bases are TGTGCCTGGACAAGGACAGGGTTTATCAATGAGCAGTTCTTC.

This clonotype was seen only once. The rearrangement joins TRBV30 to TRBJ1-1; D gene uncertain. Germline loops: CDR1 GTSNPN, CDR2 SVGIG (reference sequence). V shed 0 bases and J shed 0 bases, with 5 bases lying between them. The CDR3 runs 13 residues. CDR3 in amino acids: CAWSVSMNTEAFF. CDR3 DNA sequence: TGTGCCTGGAGTGTATCGATGAACACTGAAGCTTTCTTT.

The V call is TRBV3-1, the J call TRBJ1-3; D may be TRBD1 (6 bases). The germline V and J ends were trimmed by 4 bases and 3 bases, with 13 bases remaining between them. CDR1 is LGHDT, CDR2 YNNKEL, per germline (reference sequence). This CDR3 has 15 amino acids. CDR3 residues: CASSPDRLYGNTIYF. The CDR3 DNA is TGTGCCAGCAGCCCGGACAGATTATATGGAAACACCATATATTTT.

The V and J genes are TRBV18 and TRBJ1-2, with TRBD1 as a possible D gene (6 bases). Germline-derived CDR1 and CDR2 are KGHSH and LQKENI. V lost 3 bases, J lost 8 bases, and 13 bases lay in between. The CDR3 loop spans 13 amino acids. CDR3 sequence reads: CASSPRRTGGYTF. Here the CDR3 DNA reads TGTGCCAGCTCACCCAGACGAACAGGGGGCTACACCTTC.

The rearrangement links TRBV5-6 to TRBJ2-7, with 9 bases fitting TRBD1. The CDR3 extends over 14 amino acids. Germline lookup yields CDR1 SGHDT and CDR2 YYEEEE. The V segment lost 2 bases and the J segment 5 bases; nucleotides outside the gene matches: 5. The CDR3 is CASSFGTGMHEQYF. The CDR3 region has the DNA TGTGCCAGCAGCTTCGGGACAGGGATGCACGAGCAGTACTTC.

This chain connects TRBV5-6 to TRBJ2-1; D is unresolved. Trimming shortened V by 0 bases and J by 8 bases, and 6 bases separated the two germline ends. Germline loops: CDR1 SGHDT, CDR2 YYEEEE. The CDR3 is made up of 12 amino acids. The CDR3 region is CASSLDTDEQFF. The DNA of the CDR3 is TGTGCCAGCAGCTTGGATACCGATGAGCAGTTCTTC.

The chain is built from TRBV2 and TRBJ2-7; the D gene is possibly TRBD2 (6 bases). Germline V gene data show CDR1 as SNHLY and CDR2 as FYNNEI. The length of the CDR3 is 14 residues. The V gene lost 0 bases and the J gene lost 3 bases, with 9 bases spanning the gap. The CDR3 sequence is CASSEAGLHYEQYF. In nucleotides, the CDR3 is TGTGCCAGCAGTGAAGCGGGACTGCACTACGAGCAGTACTTC.

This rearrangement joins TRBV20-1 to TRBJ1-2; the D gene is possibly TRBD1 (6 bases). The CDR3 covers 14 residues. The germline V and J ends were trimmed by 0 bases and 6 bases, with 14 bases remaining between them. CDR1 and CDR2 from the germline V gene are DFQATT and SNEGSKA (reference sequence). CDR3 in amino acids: CSARDLQGVDGYTF. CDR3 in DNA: TGCAGTGCTAGAGATTTACAGGGAGTGGATGGCTACACCTTC.

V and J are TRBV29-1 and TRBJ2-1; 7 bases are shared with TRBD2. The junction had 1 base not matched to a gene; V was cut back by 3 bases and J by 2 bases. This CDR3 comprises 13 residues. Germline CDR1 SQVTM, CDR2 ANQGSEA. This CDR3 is CSVEGGAYNEQFF. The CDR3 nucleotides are TGCAGCGTTGAGGGGGGGGCCTACAATGAGCAGTTCTTC.

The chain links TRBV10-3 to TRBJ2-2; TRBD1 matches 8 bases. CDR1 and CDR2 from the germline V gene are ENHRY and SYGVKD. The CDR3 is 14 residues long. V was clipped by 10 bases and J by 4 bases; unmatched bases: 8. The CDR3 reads CATQGTGSTGELFF. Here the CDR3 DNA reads TGTGCCACCCAGGGGACAGGTTCCACCGGGGAGCTGTTTTTT.

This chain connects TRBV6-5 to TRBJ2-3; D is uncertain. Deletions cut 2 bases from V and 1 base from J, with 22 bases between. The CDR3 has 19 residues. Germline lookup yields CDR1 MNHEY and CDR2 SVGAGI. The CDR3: CASSYLPRASTSRTDTQYF. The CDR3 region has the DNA TGTGCCAGCAGTTACCTCCCCCGGGCCTCTACTTCCCGCACAGATACGCAGTATTTT.